The entry below describes one T cell receptor beta chain. What it binds is not known. This sample is drawn from a study of cytomegalovirus exposure and HLA in healthy donors. Whole-study results and caveats: Researchers catalogued about 150 TCR beta chains as cytomegalovirus-associated. Accurate prediction of most subjects' HLA-A and HLA-B alleles from TCR beta sequences was reported.

The study ran its PCR with 60 Vbeta and 13 Jbeta primers. Data came from immunoSEQ multiplex PCR; TCRdb stores just in-frame clones and leaves some out. The sample has approximately 190,000 clones, about four fifths seen once. Germline V gives CDR1 SNHLY, CDR2 FYNNEI. Trimming left V 8 bases short and J 2 bases short, with 13 bases between. This CDR3 contains 13 residues. This sequence joins TRBV2 and TRBJ2-7; a possible D gene is TRBD1 (5 bases). The sequenced material came from PBMCs. This TCR was sampled from a woman in her thirties in good health and CMV-seropositive. CDR3 DNA: TGTGCCAGCGGCAAGGGGCGGACCTACGAGCAGTACTTC. Its translation: CASGKGRTYEQYF.